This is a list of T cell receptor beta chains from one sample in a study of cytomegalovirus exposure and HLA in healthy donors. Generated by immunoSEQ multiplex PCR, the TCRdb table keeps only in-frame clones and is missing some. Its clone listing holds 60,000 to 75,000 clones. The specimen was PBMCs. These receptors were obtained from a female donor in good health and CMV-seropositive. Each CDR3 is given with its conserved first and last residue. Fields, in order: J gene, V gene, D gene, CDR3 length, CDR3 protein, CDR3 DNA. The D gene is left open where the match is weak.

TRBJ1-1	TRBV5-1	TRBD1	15	CASSLQGISNTEAFF	TGCGCCAGCAGCTTACAGGGGATTTCAAACACTGAAGCTTTCTTT
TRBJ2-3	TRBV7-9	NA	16	CASSLFRGDGTDTQYF	TGTGCCAGCAGCCTTTTCCGGGGAGACGGCACAGATACGCAGTATTTT
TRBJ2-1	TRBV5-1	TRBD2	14	CASSLGRGGYEQFF	TGCGCCAGCAGCTTGGGGCGGGGGGGCTATGAGCAGTTCTTC
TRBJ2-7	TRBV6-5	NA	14	CASSQGGNDYEQYF	TGTGCCAGCAGTCAGGGAGGAAACGACTACGAGCAGTACTTC
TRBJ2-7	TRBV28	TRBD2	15	CASSSHLAGSYEQYF	TGTGCCAGCAGTTCGCACCTAGCGGGCTCCTACGAGCAGTACTTC
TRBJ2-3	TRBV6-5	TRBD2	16	CASSYPMAGGTDTQYF	TGTGCCAGCAGTTACCCGATGGCGGGGGGCACAGATACGCAGTATTTT
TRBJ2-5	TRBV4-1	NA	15	CASSQGWSLRETQYF	TGCGCCAGCAGCCAAGGCTGGAGCTTACGAGAGACCCAGTACTTC
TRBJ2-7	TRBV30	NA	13	CAWSVRDTYEQYF	TGTGCCTGGAGTGTACGGGACACCTACGAGCAGTACTTC
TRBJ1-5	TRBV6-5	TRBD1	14	CASRPGQDHQPQHF	TGTGCCAGCAGACCCGGACAGGATCATCAGCCCCAGCATTTT
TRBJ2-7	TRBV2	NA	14	CASSRSWGLNEQYF	TGTGCCAGCAGCCGAAGCTGGGGGCTTAACGAGCAGTACTTC
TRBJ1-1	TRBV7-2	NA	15	CASSLVAGSNTEAFF	TGTGCCAGCAGCTTAGTTGCAGGGTCGAACACTGAAGCTTTCTTT
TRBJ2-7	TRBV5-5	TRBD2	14	CASSFRVGGYEQYF	TGTGCCAGCAGCTTCCGAGTGGGGGGGTACGAGCAGTACTTC
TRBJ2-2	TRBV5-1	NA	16	CASSRTASSGTGELFF	TGCGCCAGCAGTCGAACTGCCTCAAGTGGCACCGGGGAGCTGTTTTTT